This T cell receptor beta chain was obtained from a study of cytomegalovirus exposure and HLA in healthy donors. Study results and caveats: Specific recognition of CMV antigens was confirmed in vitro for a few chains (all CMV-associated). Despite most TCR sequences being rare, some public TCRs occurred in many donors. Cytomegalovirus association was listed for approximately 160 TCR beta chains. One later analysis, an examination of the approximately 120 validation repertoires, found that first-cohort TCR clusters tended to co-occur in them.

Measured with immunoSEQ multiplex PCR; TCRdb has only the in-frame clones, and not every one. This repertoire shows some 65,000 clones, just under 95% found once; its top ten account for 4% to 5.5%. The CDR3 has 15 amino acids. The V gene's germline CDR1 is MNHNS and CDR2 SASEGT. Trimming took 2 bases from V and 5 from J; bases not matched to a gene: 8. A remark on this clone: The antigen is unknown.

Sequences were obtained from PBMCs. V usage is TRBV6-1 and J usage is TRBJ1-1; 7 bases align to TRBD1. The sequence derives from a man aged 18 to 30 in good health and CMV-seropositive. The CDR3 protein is CASSERGPGGTEAFF. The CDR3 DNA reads TGTGCCAGCAGTGAAAGGGGGCCAGGCGGGACTGAAGCTTTCTTT.